The 11 T cell receptor beta chains given below trace back to one sample, sequenced in a study of HIV-infected patients and healthy controls (dated by TCRdb to the mid-2010s). Library prep was done by 5' RACE. Sequencing took place on an Illumina MiSeq. Reverse transcription of approximately 540 ng RNA was performed with SuperScript III using primers directed against the alpha and beta constant regions. Separate alpha and beta chain libraries were made by chain-specific third strand synthesis with multiplexing indices. TCRdb reran the public reads through fastp at Q25 and MiXCR, keeping productive beta chains. Rows merge per CDR3 protein into single entries with the most common DNA and genes. In all, the sample holds about 17,000 distinct CDR3 sequences, and approximately 5% of those were seen once. The ten top clones hold roughly 2% of the sample. Whole blood was used without cell fractionation, so all unsorted peripheral T cells were reflected in the repertoire.

The sequencing sample was made of blood. The receptors come from an adult in good health.

This clonotype was counted ten times or more. The chain joins TRBV13 to TRBJ1-1; D remains ambiguous. The CDR3 loop spans 12 amino acids. Trimming removed 6 bases from V and 4 bases from J, with 9 bases in between. CDR1 and CDR2 from the germline V gene are PRHDT and FYEKMQ (reference sequence). The CDR3 DNA sequence: TGTGCCAGCAGGTCCGGGTCCACTGAAGCTTTCTTT. Protein sequence: CASRSGSTEAFF.

This clonotype was recorded many times. The junction does not match germline at one end; this may be a read error. J is TRBJ2-7 and V is TRBV12-3 or TRBV12-4; D remains ambiguous. The CDR3 consists of 13 residues. CDR3 in amino acids: CASSLGIRAPLNF. In DNA, the CDR3 is TGTGCCAGCAGTCTAGGAATACGGGCTCCTCTAAACTTC.

This clonotype was counted at least ten times. The chain has TRBV20-1 and TRBJ1-5, with no clear D. The germline V and J ends were trimmed by 1 base and 7 bases, with 14 bases remaining between them. Germline-derived CDR1 and CDR2 are DFQATT and SNEGSKA (reference sequence). This CDR3 spans 14 amino acids. The CDR3 DNA is TGCAGTGCTAGAGTTCGCGGATCCGGGCAGCCCCAGCATTTT. Protein product: CSARVRGSGQPQHF.

Many counts were recorded for this clonotype. This chain links TRBV3-1 with TRBJ1-5; 8 nucleotides match TRBD1. The trim removed 3 bases at V and 7 bases at J, leaving 2 bases unmatched. Germline V lookup: CDR1 LGHDT, CDR2 YNNKEL (reference sequence). The CDR3 runs to 13 residues. CDR3 DNA: TGTGCCAGCAGCCACAGGGGGCGGCAGCCCCAGCATTTT. It specifies CASSHRGRQPQHF.

Ten or more counts support this clonotype. The rearrangement links TRBV11-2 to TRBJ1-1; TRBD1 agrees at 8 bases. This CDR3 region has 15 residues. Per the germline V gene, CDR1 is SGHAT and CDR2 is FQNNGV. V gave up 3 bases and J gave up 3 bases; unmatched junction bases: 6. The CDR3: CASSFYPGGYTEAFF. The DNA of the CDR3 is TGTGCCAGCAGCTTTTACCCAGGGGGCTACACTGAAGCTTTCTTT.

This clonotype was counted many times. V usage is TRBV30 and J usage is TRBJ2-7; possible D gene TRBD2, 6 bases. The germline V and J ends were trimmed by 5 bases and 0 bases, with 20 bases remaining between them. The length of the CDR3 is 16 residues. CDR1 is GTSNPN and CDR2 is SVGIG in the germline V gene (reference sequence). The CDR3 sequence is CAWGGTLKRSSYEQYF. The DNA of the CDR3 is TGTGCCTGGGGCGGGACCCTAAAACGAAGCTCCTACGAGCAGTACTTC.

This clonotype was seen ten or more times. J is TRBJ2-4 and V is TRBV12-3 or TRBV12-4; the match to TRBD1 covers 9 bases. The CDR3 is made up of 14 amino acids. V was clipped by 6 bases and J by 7 bases; unmatched bases: 7. The CDR3 nucleotides are TGTGCCAGCAGCTCTACAGGGGGCATCAACATTCAGTACTTC. This encodes CASSSTGGINIQYF.

This clonotype is categorized as medium-sized. This chain links TRBV6-4 with TRBJ2-3, with no clear D. The CDR3 has 13 amino acids. Trimming stripped 3 bases from V and 2 bases from J, with 6 bases between. Germline CDR1 MRHNA, CDR2 SNTAGT. This CDR3 is CASSESNTDTQYF. In DNA, the CDR3 is TGTGCCAGCAGTGAAAGTAACACAGATACGCAGTATTTT.

This clonotype was observed many times. This chain joins TRBV25-1 and TRBJ2-5; 15 bases agree with TRBD2. This CDR3 contains 18 residues. J lost 2 bases, V lost 5 bases, and 9 bases had no gene match. Germline loops: CDR1 MGHDK, CDR2 SYGVNS. The CDR3 spells CASSRRTSGGVLQETQYF. The CDR3 DNA follows: TGTGCCAGCAGTCGGAGGACTAGCGGGGGGGTTCTACAAGAGACCCAGTACTTC.

This clonotype was seen ten or more times. The gene calls are TRBV12-3 or TRBV12-4 and TRBJ1-1; 11 bases agree with TRBD1. The junction had 11 bases not matched to a gene; V was cut back by 4 bases and J by 1 base. This CDR3 comprises 18 residues. This chain's CDR3 is CASSSYWGDRGRNTEAFF. For the CDR3, the DNA is TGTGCCAGCAGTTCTTATTGGGGGGACAGGGGGAGGAACACTGAAGCTTTCTTT.

This clonotype has ten or more counts. V and J are TRBV19 and TRBJ1-1, with D tentatively TRBD1 (5 bases). The CDR3 is 14 amino acids. Germline V gene sequence: CDR1 LNHDA, CDR2 SQIVND (reference sequence). V was clipped by 7 bases and J by 1 base, with 13 bases between them. CDR3 coding DNA: TGTGCCAGTACCCCTCAGGGAAGGAACACTGAAGCTTTCTTT. Protein: CASTPQGRNTEAFF.